The sample holds a few counts of the clone carrying this TCR beta chain. What it binds is not known. All patients reached thyroid surgery having received no treatment beforehand. TCRdb called clones again from the PCR reads with MiXCR. Of 25,000 to 35,000 clones listed, roughly 17% were seen once; the top ten hold about 4.8%. The data originate from a study of metastatic and nonmetastatic thyroid tumors. Study background: Samples came from malignant and benign thyroid patients, and repertoires were compared across blood and tumor or nodule tissue. Overall study findings and caveats: Benign nodules reportedly had significantly lower TCR beta diversity than malignant thyroid tumors in blood and tumor.

The CDR3 is made up of 15 amino acids. CDR1 and CDR2 from the germline V gene are SGHTA and FQGNSA. V gave up 5 bases and J gave up 5 bases, with 18 bases separating them. This rearrangement joins TRBV7-2 to TRBJ1-2, with D perhaps TRBD1 (6 bases). The sequence came from a female donor with papillary thyroid cancer or a benign thyroid nodule (not recorded which). Some clones in this sample may be carry-over from other donors' samples. The material sequenced was blood. The CDR3 here is CASSPTDSPQYGYTF. DNA for the CDR3: TGTGCCAGCAGCCCTACGGACAGCCCTCAGTATGGCTACACCTTC.